The rows below give T cell receptor beta chains drawn from one sample of a study of identifying expanded T cells in peripheral blood. Data came from immunoSEQ multiplex PCR; TCRdb stores just in-frame clones and leaves some out. The table includes over 75,000 clones, 88% detected once. The sample comprised blood. Receptors originate from a person between 18 and 70 years old in good health. Each CDR3 is given with its conserved first and last residue. A D gene is named only where the DNA matches it firmly. Where a row states a size, it is once, few, many or the class of an expanded clone; other rows omit it.

D	J	size	length	V	CDR3	DNA
-	TRBJ2-7	-	14	TRBV7-2	CASSLQGTSREQHF	TGTGCCAGCAGCTTACAAGGGACCTCTCGCGAGCAGCACTTC
-	TRBJ1-5	once	13	TRBV6-4	CASRQGVNQPQHF	TGTGCCAGCAGACAGGGAGTCAATCAGCCCCAGCATTTT
-	TRBJ2-2	-	17	TRBV10-1	CASSEPKGSDLTGELFF	TGCGCCAGCAGTGAGCCGAAAGGGTCGGATCTGACCGGGGAGCTGTTTTTT
-	TRBJ1-2	-	11	TRBV2	CASRRDYGYTF	TGTGCCAGCCGAAGGGACTATGGCTACACCTTC
TRBD1	TRBJ1-1	-	17	TRBV19	CASSSRNRGVLNTEAFF	TGTGCCAGTAGTAGTCGGAACAGGGGGGTACTGAACACTGAAGCTTTCTTT
-	TRBJ1-6	-	11	TRBV30	CATQDNSPLHF	TGTGCCACTCAGGATAATTCACCCCTCCACTTT
-	TRBJ2-7	-	13	TRBV11-2	CASSLDRVYEQYF	TGTGCCAGCAGCTTAGACAGGGTCTACGAGCAGTACTTC
TRBD1	TRBJ1-3	-	15	TRBV7-6	CASTLGQAAGNTIYF	TGTGCCAGCACTCTGGGACAGGCCGCTGGAAACACCATATATTTT
-	TRBJ2-1	-	15	TRBV6-5	CASRTRGLDHNEQFF	TGTGCCAGCAGGACACGTGGACTCGACCACAATGAGCAGTTCTTC
-	TRBJ2-3	-	14	TRBV4-1	CASSQEPSVDTQYF	TGCGCCAGCAGCCAAGAACCCTCCGTAGATACGCAGTATTTT
-	TRBJ2-7	-	13	TRBV10-1	CASSEWGLYEQYF	TGCGCCAGCAGTGAGTGGGGCCTCTACGAGCAGTACTTC
-	TRBJ1-1	-	15	TRBV6-6	CASSRYPEANTEAFF	TGTGCCAGCAGTAGATACCCGGAAGCGAACACTGAAGCTTTCTTT
-	TRBJ2-2	-	15	TRBV25-1	CASRPIGQNTGELFF	TGTGCCAGCAGGCCAATCGGGCAGAACACCGGGGAGCTGTTTTTT
-	TRBJ2-7	-	12	TRBV6-1	CASSLSGYEQYF	TGTGCCAGCAGCTTAAGCGGCTACGAGCAGTACTTC
-	TRBJ1-4	-	14	TRBV7-8	CASSSRGGGEKLFF	TGTGCCAGCAGCAGCCGGGGGGGAGGGGAAAAACTGTTTTTT
TRBD1	TRBJ1-5	-	14	TRBV29-1	CSVQFGTENQPQHF	TGCAGCGTCCAGTTTGGGACAGAAAATCAGCCCCAGCATTTT
TRBD1	TRBJ2-7	-	15	TRBV7-3	CASSFAGQGFYEQYF	TGTGCCAGCAGCTTCGCCGGACAGGGCTTCTACGAGCAGTACTTC
-	TRBJ2-5	once	14	TRBV7-2	CASSRSRGQETQYF	TGTGCCAGCAGCCGAAGCAGGGGACAAGAGACCCAGTACTTC
TRBD2	TRBJ2-5	-	15	TRBV5-1	CASSSGLAGGETQYF	TGCGCCAGCAGCTCGGGACTAGCGGGGGGAGAGACCCAGTACTTC
-	TRBJ2-1	-	13	TRBV6-4	CASSVKEYNEQFF	TGTGCCAGCAGTGTGAAGGAGTACAATGAGCAGTTCTTC
-	TRBJ2-2	-	15	TRBV6-5	CASSYLRGRTGELFF	TGTGCCAGCAGTTACCTCAGGGGTCGAACCGGGGAGCTGTTTTTT
-	TRBJ1-1	-	14	TRBV7-3	CASSSKGRADKAFF	TGTGCCAGCAGCTCAAAGGGGAGGGCAGACAAAGCTTTCTTT
-	TRBJ2-1	-	13	TRBV28	CASQGPSYNEQFF	TGTGCCAGCCAGGGGCCCTCCTACAATGAGCAGTTCTTC
-	TRBJ2-7	-	13	TRBV21-1	CASSTYCGTEQYF	TGTGCCAGCAGCACGTATTGTGGAACCGAGCAGTACTTC
-	TRBJ2-3	-	14	TRBV7-3	CASSPRGATDTQYF	TGTGCCAGCAGCCCCCGGGGGGCCACAGATACGCAGTATTTT
-	TRBJ2-3	once	14	TRBV11-2	CASSLALSTDTQYF	TGTGCCAGCAGCTTAGCGTTAAGTACAGATACGCAGTATTTT
TRBD1	TRBJ2-7	once	13	TRBV7-2	CASNIGQGNEQYF	TGTGCCAGCAACATTGGACAGGGGAACGAGCAGTACTTC
TRBD1	TRBJ2-1	-	15	TRBV15	CATSTGTGVSNEQFF	TGTGCCACCAGCACCGGGACAGGGGTTAGCAATGAGCAGTTCTTC
TRBD1	TRBJ2-7	-	14	TRBV11-2	CASSTGGSYYEQYF	TGTGCCAGCAGCACAGGGGGCTCTTACTACGAGCAGTACTTC
TRBD2	TRBJ2-3	-	17	TRBV7-9	CASSGRDRAGGPDTQYF	TGTGCCAGCAGCGGGAGAGATAGGGCGGGGGGGCCAGATACGCAGTATTTT
-	TRBJ1-1	once	11	TRBV6-6	CASSPAREAFF	TGTGCCAGCAGCCCCGCACGTGAAGCTTTCTTT
-	TRBJ2-2	-	17	TRBV10-3	CAISPINLGGITGELFF	TGTGCCATCAGCCCGATTAACCTGGGAGGAATCACCGGGGAGCTGTTTTTT
TRBD1	TRBJ1-4	-	14	TRBV6-1	CASKMDRTSPELFF	TGTGCCAGCAAAATGGACAGGACCTCTCCCGAACTGTTTTTT
-	TRBJ2-5	-	11	TRBV7-9	CASSLTSTQYF	TGTGCCAGCAGCCTTACTAGTACCCAGTACTTC
-	TRBJ2-5	-	11	TRBV2	CASSKKGGQYF	TGTGCCAGCAGTAAAAAGGGGGGGCAGTACTTC
TRBD2	TRBJ2-1	-	15	TRBV7-9	CASSQLAGGPHEQFF	TGTGCCAGCAGCCAACTAGCGGGGGGGCCCCATGAGCAGTTCTTC
-	TRBJ2-2	-	14	TRBV10-3	CAIRGGVNTGELFF	TGTGCCATCAGGGGCGGGGTGAACACCGGGGAGCTGTTTTTT
-	TRBJ2-1	-	16	TRBV19	CASSIFTTSSYNEQFF	TGTGCCAGTAGTATTTTTACCACGAGCTCCTACAATGAGCAGTTCTTC
-	TRBJ1-1	-	10	TRBV28	CASSLGEAFF	TGTGCCAGCAGTTTAGGTGAAGCTTTCTTT
-	TRBJ1-2	once	12	TRBV5-8	CASSEDNYGYTF	TGTGCCAGCAGCGAGGACAACTATGGCTACACCTTC
-	TRBJ2-3	-	14	TRBV5-6	CASSGVQGTDTQYF	TGTGCCAGCAGCGGTGTTCAGGGGACAGATACGCAGTATTTT
-	TRBJ2-7	-	14	TRBV5-6	CASSGTGSLYEQYF	TGTGCCAGCAGCGGAACAGGGTCGCTTTACGAGCAGTACTTC
-	TRBJ2-5	-	14	TRBV11-2	CASSRLSAQETQYF	TGTGCCAGCAGCCGACTGTCAGCTCAAGAGACCCAGTACTTC